This section outlines one TCR beta chain sequence together with its context. The entry originates in a study of control samples from healthy donors and cancer patients. The data were produced by immunoSEQ multiplex PCR, yet TCRdb's version contains in-frame clones alone and is incomplete. The sample lists over 150,000 clones, 96% seen once, with 1% in the top ten. Germline assignment: CDR1 LNHDA and CDR2 SQIVND (reference sequence). J lost 6 bases, V lost 3 bases, and 10 bases had no gene match. The CDR3 totals 15 residues. The specimen sequenced was blood. The clonotype originates from a woman aged 25 to 39 in good health. This chain joins TRBV19 and TRBJ1-2, with 7 bases that match TRBD1. CDR3: CASSIRGQVVDGYTF. The CDR3 DNA sequence: TGTGCCAGTAGTATTAGGGGGCAGGTGGTGGATGGCTACACCTTC.